Sequencing of this TCR beta chain was carried out in a study of vaccination and CD4 T cells after COVID-19 (dated by TCRdb to 2021 to 2024). With regard to the full study: SARS-CoV-2 positivity had been established in the convalescent patients by nasal swab PCR, and mild disease was recorded in nine of these patients and severe disease in one. The convalescent cohort comprised six males and four females, including two Hispanic individuals, seven Caucasians, two Asians and one multiracial person. Each participant got two doses of either the Pfizer-BioNTech BNT162b2 vaccine (n=8) or the Moderna mRNA-1273 vaccine (n=2). Post-COVID blood samples were collected from convalescent patients a median of around 100 days after diagnosis, with a range of about 30 to 170 days. The time from the second vaccine dose to post-vaccine blood sampling had a median of approximately 72 days and ranged from roughly 13 to 241 days. Overlapping spike peptide pools from SARS-CoV-2 and from the common cold coronaviruses HCoV-NL63, HCoV-OC43 and HCoV-229E were used as culture stimuli. As controls, cultures received a CEFX viral epitope pool (the positive control), an HIV-1 Nef peptide pool (the negative control), or no peptide at all. In fewer than 12 COVID-19 convalescent patients and a few infection-naive healthy vaccine recipients, researchers compared the spike-specific CD4+ TCR repertoire from before mRNA vaccination with the repertoire from after.

The CDR3 starts with the cysteine, ends with the phenylalanine, and has 18 residues. CDR3 DNA only is kept here, 54 bases in frame from base 1. CDR1 and CDR2, looked up from the germline V gene, are SGHDN and FVKESK. V loses 4 bases at its end and J loses 1 base; junction bases beyond the gene matches: 14. The treatment or condition label corresponds to: approximately 10-day PBMC culture with coronavirus spike peptide pools or control peptides (ViraFEST assay). To expand antigen-specific T cells with peptide pools and then pick out the expanded clonotypes through TCR sequencing, the study relied on the ViraFEST assay. Positive SARS-CoV-2 PCR tests in the convalescent patients dated from March to December 2020, before Alpha, Beta and Delta variants emerged in the United States. Each well held 2.2 million or so PBMCs cultured with approximately 10 ug/ml peptide pools in IMDM containing around 5% human AB serum and roughly 9 IU/ml IL-2. On days 3 and 7, half of the culture medium was replaced with fresh IL-2-containing medium. After 10 days of culture, CD4+ T cells were isolated by negative selection with the EasySep CD4+ T cell isolation kit. Ficoll-Paque Plus gradient centrifugation was used to isolate PBMCs from whole blood, and the isolated PBMCs were then either used fresh or cryopreserved at -140C. Culture conditions were generally each tested in triplicate wells.

This clonotype occurred once. Its antigen is unknown. Per-base qualities were not stored, and no clone one base away is much larger. One read is thin evidence. The receptor library was made with PCR. TCR sequencing of DNA from cultured CD4+ T cells used the Oncomine TCR Beta short-read assay at the Johns Hopkins FTIC core. Genomic DNA was extracted from the cultured CD4+ T cells with the QIAamp micro DNA kit. Oncomine TCR Beta libraries made from cultured CD4+ T cells were pooled using unique dual indexes and sequenced on an Illumina iSeq 100. The paper's processing steps were these. Non-productive sequences were filtered out, and CDR3s that did not start with C, did not end with F or W, or were shorter than 7 amino acids were discarded. Antigen-specific clonotypes were identified using the MANAFEST web application through comparison of peptide-stimulated wells with reference and other culture wells. For a clone to be called positive, the clone needed an FDR below 0.05, an odds ratio above 5, and a productive frequency above 0.1% in at least two of three replicate wells. A clonotype counted as cross-reactive if it showed significant expansion both in the SARS-CoV-2 spike wells and in at least one common cold coronavirus spike condition. Levenshtein distances (stringdist) and unrooted phylogenetic trees (ape) in R version 3.6.1 were used to assess CDR3 homology. TCRdb applied fastp at Q25 and MiXCR to the public reads, then kept only in-frame beta chains. Rows matching on CDR3 protein sequence are summarized as one entry with the most common DNA and genes. TCRdb's processing, not the study's, gives the V and J calls here. The sample data list around 20,000 distinct CDR3 sequences, and over 55% of these were observed just once. Over 6% of the sample lies in the top ten.

Study-wide conclusions, independent of this receptor: The number of convalescent patients in the study was relatively small, and the study did not examine early timepoints following natural infection. Nearly all vaccine-specific clones in convalescent patients (304 of 307) were mono-reactive for SARS-CoV-2 spike rather than cross-reactive with common cold coronaviruses. The median count of SARS-CoV-2-reactive clonotypes went up from around 23 after infection to approximately 40 after vaccination, although the change was not significant. In convalescent patients, a median roughly 87% of post-vaccine SARS-CoV-2-reactive clones were detected only after vaccination, suggesting vaccine-specific priming.

The sequenced sample was CD4+ T cells from blood, cultured in vitro. The TCR was taken from a human donor who had recovered from COVID-19. The V gene is TRBV14 and the J gene is TRBJ2-3, with 7 central nucleotides matching TRBD2. The CDR3 sequence is CASSRNRIRGSGTDTQYF. The DNA sequence is TGTGCCAGCAGCCGAAATAGGATCCGCGGGAGCGGCACAGATACGCAGTATTTT.